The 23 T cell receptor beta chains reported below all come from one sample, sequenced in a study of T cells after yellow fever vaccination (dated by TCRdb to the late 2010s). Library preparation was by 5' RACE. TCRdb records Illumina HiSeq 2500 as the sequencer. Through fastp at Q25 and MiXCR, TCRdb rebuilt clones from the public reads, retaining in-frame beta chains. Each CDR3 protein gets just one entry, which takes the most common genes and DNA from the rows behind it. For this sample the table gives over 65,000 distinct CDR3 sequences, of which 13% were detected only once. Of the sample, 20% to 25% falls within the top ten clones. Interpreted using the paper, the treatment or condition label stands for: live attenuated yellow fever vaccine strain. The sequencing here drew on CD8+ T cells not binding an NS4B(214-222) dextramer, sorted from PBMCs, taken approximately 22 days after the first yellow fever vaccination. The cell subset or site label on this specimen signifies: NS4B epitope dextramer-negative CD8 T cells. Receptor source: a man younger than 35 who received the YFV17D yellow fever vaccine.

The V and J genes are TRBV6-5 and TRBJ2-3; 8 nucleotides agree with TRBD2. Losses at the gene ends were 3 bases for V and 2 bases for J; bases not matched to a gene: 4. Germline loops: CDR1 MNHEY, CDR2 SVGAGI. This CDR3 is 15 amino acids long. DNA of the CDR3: TGTGCCAGCAGTTATTTACTAGCGGACACAGATACGCAGTATTTT. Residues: CASSYLLADTDTQYF.

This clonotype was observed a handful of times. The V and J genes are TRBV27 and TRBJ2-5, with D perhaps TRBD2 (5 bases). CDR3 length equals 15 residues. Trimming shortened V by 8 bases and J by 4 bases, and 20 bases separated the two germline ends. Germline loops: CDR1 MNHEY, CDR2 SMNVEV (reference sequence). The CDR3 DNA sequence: TGTGCCAGCCTTTATGGAGGATGGAGAGGAGAGACCCAGTACTTC. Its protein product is CASLYGGWRGETQYF.

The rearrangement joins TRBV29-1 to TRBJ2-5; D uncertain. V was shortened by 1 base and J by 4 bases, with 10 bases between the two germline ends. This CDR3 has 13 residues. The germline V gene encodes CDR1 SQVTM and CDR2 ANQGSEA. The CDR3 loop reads CSVEGGDGETQYF. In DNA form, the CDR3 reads TGCAGCGTTGAAGGTGGAGATGGAGAGACCCAGTACTTC.

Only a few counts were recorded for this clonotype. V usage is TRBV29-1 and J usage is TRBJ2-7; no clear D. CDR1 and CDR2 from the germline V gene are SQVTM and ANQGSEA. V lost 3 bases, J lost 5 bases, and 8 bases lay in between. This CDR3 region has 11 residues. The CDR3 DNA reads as TGCAGCGTTGACAGGTTTGACGAGCAGTACTTC. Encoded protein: CSVDRFDEQYF.

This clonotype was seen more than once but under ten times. The CDR3 coding sequence is TGCGCCAGCAGCTTGGTTAGCGGGGGTACCGAGCAGTACTTC. Translated: CASSLVSGGTEQYF. This chain connects TRBV5-1 to TRBJ2-7; 9 bases agree with TRBD2. V dropped 0 bases and J dropped 6; count of bases not matched to a gene: 4. CDR3 length: 14 amino acids. Germline V gene sequence: CDR1 SGHRS, CDR2 YFSETQ.

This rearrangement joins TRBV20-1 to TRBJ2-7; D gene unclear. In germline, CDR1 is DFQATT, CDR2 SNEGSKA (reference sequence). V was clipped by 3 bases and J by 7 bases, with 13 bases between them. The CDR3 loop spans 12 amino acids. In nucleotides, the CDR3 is TGCAGTGCTAGGGAGCATCTACGTGAGCAGTACTTC. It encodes CSAREHLREQYF.

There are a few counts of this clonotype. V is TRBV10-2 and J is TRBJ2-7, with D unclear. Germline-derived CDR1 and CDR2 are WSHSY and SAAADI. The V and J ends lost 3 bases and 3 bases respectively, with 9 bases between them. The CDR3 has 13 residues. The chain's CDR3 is CASSDRPYYEQYF. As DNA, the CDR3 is TGCGCCAGCAGTGATAGGCCCTACTACGAGCAGTACTTC.

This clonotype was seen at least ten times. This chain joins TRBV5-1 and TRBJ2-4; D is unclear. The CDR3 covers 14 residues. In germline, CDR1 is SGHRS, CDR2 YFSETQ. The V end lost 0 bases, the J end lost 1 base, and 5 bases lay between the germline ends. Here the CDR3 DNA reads TGCGCCAGCAGCTTGGAGGTTGCCAAAAACATTCAGTACTTC. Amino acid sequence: CASSLEVAKNIQYF.

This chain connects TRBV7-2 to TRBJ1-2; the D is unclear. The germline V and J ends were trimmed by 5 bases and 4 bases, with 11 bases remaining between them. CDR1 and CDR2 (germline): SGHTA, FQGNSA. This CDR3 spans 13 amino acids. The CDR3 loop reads CASSHGRSYGYTF. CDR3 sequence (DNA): TGTGCCAGCAGCCACGGACGGAGCTATGGCTACACCTTC. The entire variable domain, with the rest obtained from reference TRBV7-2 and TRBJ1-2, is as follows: GAGVSQSPSNKVTEKGKDVELRCDPISGHTALYWYRQSLGQGLEFLIYFQGNSAPDKSGLPSDRFSAERTGGSVSTLTIQRTQQEDSAVYLCASSHGRSYGYTFGSGTRLTVV.

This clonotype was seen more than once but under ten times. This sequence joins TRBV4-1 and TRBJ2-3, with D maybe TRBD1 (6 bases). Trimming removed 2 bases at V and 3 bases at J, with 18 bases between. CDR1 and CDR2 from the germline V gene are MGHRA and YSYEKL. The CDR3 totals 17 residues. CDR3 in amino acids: CASSQTTGQGRTDTQYF. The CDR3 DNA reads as TGCGCCAGCAGCCAAACTACGGGACAAGGTAGAACAGATACGCAGTATTTT.

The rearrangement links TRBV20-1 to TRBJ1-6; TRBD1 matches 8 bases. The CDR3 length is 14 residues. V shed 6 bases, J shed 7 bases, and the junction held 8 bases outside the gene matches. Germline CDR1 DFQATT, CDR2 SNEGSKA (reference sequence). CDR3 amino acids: CSAGTGRENSPLHF. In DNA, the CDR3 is TGCAGTGCCGGGACAGGACGGGAAAATTCACCCCTCCACTTT.

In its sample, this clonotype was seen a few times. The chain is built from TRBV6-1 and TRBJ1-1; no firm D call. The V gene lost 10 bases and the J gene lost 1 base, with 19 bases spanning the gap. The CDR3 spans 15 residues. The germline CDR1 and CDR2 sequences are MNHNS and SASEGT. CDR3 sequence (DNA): TGTGCCACCTTTCCGTCAAGGAGGGCGAACACTGAAGCTTTCTTT. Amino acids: CATFPSRRANTEAFF.

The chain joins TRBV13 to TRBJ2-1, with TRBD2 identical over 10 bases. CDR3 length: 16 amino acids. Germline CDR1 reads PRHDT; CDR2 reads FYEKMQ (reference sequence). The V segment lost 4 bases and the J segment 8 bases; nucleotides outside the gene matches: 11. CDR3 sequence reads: CASSSLAGGPRDEQFF. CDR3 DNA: TGTGCCAGCAGCTCTTTAGCGGGGGGCCCACGGGATGAGCAGTTCTTC.

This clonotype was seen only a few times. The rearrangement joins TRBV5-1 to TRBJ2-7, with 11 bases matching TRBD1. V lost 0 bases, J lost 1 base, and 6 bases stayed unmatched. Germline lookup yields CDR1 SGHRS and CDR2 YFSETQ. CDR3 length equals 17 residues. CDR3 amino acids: CASSLGGGQGDSYEQYF. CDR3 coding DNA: TGCGCCAGCAGCTTGGGAGGGGGACAGGGGGATTCCTACGAGCAGTACTTC. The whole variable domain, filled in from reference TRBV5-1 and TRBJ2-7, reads KAGVTQTPRYLIKTRGQQVTLSCSPISGHRSVSWYQQTPGQGLQFLFEYFSETQRNKGNFPGRFSGRQFSNSRSEMNVSTLELGDSALYLCASSLGGGQGDSYEQYFGPGTRLTVT.

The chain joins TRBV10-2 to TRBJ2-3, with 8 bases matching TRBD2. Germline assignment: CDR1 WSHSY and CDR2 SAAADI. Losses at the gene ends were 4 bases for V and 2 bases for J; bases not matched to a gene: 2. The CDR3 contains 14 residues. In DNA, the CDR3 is TGCGCCAGCAGTGGTAGCGGGGCCACAGATACGCAGTATTTT. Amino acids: CASSGSGATDTQYF.

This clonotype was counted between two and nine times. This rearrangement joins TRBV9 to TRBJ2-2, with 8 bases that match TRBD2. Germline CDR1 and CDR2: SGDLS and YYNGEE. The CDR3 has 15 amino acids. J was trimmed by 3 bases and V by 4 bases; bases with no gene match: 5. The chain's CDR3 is CASSSLSGDTGELFF. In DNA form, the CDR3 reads TGTGCCAGCAGCTCCCTTAGCGGGGACACCGGGGAGCTGTTTTTT.

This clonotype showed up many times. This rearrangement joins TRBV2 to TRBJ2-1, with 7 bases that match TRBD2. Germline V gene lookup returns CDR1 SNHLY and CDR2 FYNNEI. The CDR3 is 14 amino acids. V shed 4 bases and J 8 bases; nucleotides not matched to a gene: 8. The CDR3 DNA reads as TGTGCCAGCAGTGGTGGGAGGGTCCGGGATGAGCAGTTCTTC. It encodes CASSGGRVRDEQFF. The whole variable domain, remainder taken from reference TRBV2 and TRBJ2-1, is EPEVTQTPSHQVTQMGQEVILRCVPISNHLYFYWYRQILGQKVEFLVSFYNNEISEKSEIFDDQFSVERPDGSNFTLKIRSTKLEDSAMYFCASSGGRVRDEQFFGPGTRLTVL.

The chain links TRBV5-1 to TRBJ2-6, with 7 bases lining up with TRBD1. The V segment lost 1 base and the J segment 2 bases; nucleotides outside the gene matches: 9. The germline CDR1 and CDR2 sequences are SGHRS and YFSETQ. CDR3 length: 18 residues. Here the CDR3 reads CASSLLRTGPPGANVLTF. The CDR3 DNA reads TGCGCCAGCAGCTTGTTAAGGACAGGTCCTCCTGGGGCCAACGTCCTGACTTTC.

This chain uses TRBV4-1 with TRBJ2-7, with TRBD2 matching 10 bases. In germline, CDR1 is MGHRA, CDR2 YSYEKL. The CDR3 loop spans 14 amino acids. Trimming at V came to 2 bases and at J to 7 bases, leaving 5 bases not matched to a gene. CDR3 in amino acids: CASSQSGRVLEQYF. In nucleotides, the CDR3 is TGCGCCAGCAGCCAAAGCGGGAGGGTTCTGGAGCAGTACTTC.

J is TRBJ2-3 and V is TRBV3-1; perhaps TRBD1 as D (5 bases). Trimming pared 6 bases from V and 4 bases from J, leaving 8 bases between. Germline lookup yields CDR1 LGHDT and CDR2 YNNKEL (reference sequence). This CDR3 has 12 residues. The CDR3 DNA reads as TGTGCCAGCAGTCACAGGTCAGATACGCAGTATTTT. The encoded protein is CASSHRSDTQYF.

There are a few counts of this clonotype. DNA for the CDR3: TGCAGTGCTAGAGATCTGACGTCTGGAAACACCATATATTTT. Protein sequence: CSARDLTSGNTIYF. The chain couples TRBV20-1 to TRBJ1-3; no clear D. In germline, CDR1 is DFQATT, CDR2 SNEGSKA (reference sequence). Between the trimmed V and J ends, which lost 0 bases and 1 base, there was a span of 7 bases. This CDR3 is 14 amino acids long.

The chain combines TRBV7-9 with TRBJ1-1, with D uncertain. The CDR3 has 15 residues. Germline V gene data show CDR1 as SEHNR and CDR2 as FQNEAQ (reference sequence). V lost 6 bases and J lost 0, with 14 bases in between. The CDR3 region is CASSHGREVNTEAFF. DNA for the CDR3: TGTGCCAGCAGTCACGGACGGGAAGTGAACACTGAAGCTTTCTTT.

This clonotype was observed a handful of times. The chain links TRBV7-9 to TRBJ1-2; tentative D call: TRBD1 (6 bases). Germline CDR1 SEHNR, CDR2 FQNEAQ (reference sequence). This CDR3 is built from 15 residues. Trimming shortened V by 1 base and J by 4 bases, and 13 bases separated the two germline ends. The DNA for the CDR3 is TGTGCCAGCAGCTTAGTCGGGGGCCCTGCCTATGGCTACACCTTC. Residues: CASSLVGGPAYGYTF.